This T cell receptor beta chain was observed in a study of blood T cell repertoires in COVID-19 (TCRdb year 2020). With respect to the entire study: Samples covering the acute and convalescent phases of COVID-19 were provided by collaborators in the United States, Italy and Spain. Samples were obtained from the ongoing ImmuneRACE study (first 160 participants) and from 1,200 or so subjects provided by 6 global collaborators. The dataset comprised deeply sampled blood TCRbeta repertoires from subjects exposed to, actively infected with, or recovered from COVID-19. The repertoires were released in a freely available public database intended as a resource for research on the immune response to SARS-CoV-2. A de-identified subject ID, COVID-19 status, age in years and sex were almost always included in the sample metadata. The prospective study material was composed of cDNA or gDNA derived from T cells, B-cell-depleted T cells, or PBMCs. Where HLA class I and class II types were available, the types were taken from metadata supplied by the sample provider, not from assay-based typing.

TCRbeta CDR3 regions were amplified from genomic DNA by means of the immunoSEQ Assay, a bias-controlled multiplex PCR. In the authors' own workflow: Nucleated cell counts per sample were estimated from amplification of reference gene primers within the assay. To quantify the absolute abundance of each unique TCRbeta CDR3 rearrangement, sequence reads were collapsed and filtered. For each sample, productive Simpson clonality was calculated as the square root of Simpson's diversity index across productive rearrangements. As stored in TCRdb, this immuneACCESS dataset retains in-frame rearrangements with V and J assigned. A fraction of the clones does not appear; measured against another copy, unresolved V genes explain less than half of the discrepancy, and the remainder lacks a known reason. V, J and clone size were drawn from that table, and D and trimming were deduced from the DNA. The sample table contains some 150,000 clones; only one count was recorded for just over 85% of them. In total, the top ten clones hold 7.5% to 8.5% of the sample.

On the study overall, not on this receptor specifically: How much clinical and demographic metadata was included differed by source and by participant, and the metadata was provided uncurated.

Whole blood was collected in K2EDTA tubes by collaborating institutions according to the institutions' own protocols. For TCRbeta analysis, collaborators shipped samples in one of three forms: frozen whole blood, isolated PBMCs, or DNA extracted from either of those sample types. V gives up 6 bases and J gives up 5 bases, and the segment between their germline ends measures 14 bases. From a lookup of the germline V gene, CDR1 and CDR2 are MNHEY and SVGAGI. The CDR3 numbers 14 residues from cysteine through phenylalanine. The entry retains the CDR3 DNA only, 42 bases that are in frame from base 1. On this clone itself: There is no known antigen for this receptor. Base quality data are lacking; no much larger clone is found one base away.

The TCR comes from a woman aged 55-70 years with acute or convalescent COVID-19. This chain is built from TRBV6-5 and TRBJ2-1; TRBD1 could be the D gene, as 7 bases match. The sample consisted of peripheral blood. The DNA sequence is given as TGTGCCAGCAGGCGGGACAGTCCTAACAATGAGCAGTTCTTC. Its translation is CASRRDSPNNEQFF.